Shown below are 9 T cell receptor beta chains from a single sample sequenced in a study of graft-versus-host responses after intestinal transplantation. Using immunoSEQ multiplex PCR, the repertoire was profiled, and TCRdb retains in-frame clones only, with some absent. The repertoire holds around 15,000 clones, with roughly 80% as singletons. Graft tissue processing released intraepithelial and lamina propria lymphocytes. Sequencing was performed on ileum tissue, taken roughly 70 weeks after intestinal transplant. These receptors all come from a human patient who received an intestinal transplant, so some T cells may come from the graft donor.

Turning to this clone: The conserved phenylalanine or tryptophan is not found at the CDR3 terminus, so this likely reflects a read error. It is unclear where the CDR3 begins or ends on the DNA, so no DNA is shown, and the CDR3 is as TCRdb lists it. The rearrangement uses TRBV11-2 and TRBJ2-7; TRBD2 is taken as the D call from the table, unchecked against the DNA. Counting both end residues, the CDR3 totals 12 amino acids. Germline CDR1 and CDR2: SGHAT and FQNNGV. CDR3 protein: CASSLPGGTSEI.

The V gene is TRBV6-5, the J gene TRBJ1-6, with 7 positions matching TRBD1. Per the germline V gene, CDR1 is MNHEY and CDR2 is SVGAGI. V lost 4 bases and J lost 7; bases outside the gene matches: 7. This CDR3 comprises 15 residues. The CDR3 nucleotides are TGTGCCAGCAGTTGGGCCGGGACAGTAAATTCACCCCTCCACTTT. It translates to CASSWAGTVNSPLHF.

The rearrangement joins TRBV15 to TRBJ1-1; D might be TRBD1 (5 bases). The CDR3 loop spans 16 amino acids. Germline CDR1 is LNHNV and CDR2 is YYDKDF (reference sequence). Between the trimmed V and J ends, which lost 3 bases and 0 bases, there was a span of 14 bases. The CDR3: CATSRALRQLNTEAFF. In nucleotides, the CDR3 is TGTGCCACCAGCAGGGCTTTGAGACAGCTGAACACTGAAGCTTTCTTT.

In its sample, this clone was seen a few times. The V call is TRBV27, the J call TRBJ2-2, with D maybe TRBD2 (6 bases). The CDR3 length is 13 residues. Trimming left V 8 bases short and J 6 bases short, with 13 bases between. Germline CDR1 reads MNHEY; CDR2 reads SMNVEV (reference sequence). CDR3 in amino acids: CASRTGEAGELFF. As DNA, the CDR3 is TGTGCCAGCCGGACGGGAGAAGCCGGGGAGCTGTTTTTT.

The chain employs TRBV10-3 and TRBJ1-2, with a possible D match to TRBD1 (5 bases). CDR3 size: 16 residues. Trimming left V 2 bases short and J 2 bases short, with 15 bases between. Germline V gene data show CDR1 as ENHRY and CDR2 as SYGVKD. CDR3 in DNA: TGTGCCATCAGTGAGGGGGTCGGGGGACTAAACTATGGCTACACCTTC. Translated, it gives CAISEGVGGLNYGYTF.

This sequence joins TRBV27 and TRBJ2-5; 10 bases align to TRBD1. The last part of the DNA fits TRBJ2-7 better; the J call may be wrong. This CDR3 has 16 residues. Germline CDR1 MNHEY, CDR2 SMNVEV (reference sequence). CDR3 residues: CASIPLRDRGLDEQYF. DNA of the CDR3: TGTGCCAGCATCCCCCTGAGGGACAGGGGTTTGGACGAGCAGTACTTC.

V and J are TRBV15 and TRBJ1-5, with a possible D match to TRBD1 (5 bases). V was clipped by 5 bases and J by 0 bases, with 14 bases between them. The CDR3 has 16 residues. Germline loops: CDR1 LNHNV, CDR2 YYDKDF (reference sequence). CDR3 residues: CATSPRDGNSNQPQHF. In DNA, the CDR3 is TGTGCCACCAGCCCCCGGGACGGAAATAGCAATCAGCCCCAGCATTTT.

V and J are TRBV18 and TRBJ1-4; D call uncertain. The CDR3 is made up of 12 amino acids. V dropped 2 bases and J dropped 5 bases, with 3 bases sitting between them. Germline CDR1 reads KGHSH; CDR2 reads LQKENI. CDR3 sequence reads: CASSPGNEKLFF. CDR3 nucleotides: TGTGCCAGCTCACCAGGGAATGAAAAACTGTTTTTT.

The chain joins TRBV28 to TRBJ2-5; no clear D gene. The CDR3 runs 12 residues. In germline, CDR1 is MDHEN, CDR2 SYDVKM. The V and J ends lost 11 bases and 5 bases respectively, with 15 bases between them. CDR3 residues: CAVKRSGETQYF. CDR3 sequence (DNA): TGTGCCGTCAAGAGGTCTGGGGAGACCCAGTACTTC. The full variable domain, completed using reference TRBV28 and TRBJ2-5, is DVKVTQSSRYLVKRTGEKVFLECVQDMDHENMFWYRQDPGLGLRLIYFSYDVKMKEKGDIPEGYSVSREKKERFSLILESASTNQTSMYLCAVKRSGETQYFGPGTRLLVL.